A single sample gave rise to the 10 T cell receptor beta chains below, sequenced in a study of T cell changes during pregnancy in multiple sclerosis. The method was immunoSEQ multiplex PCR; TCRdb's version includes in-frame clones alone and lacks a portion of them. This table has 15,000 to 20,000 clones, roughly 85% appearing once. The sample in question was CD8+ T cells from peripheral blood mononuclear cells, obtained in the third trimester of pregnancy. These receptors originate from a female donor in good health, enrolled as a control in a pregnancy study.

The chain joins TRBV11-2 to TRBJ1-4; the match to TRBD1 covers 8 bases. CDR3 length: 16 residues. CDR1 and CDR2 from the germline V gene are SGHAT and FQNNGV. V trimming: 1 base; J trimming: 2 bases; junction bases outside the gene matches: 3. The CDR3 DNA is TGTGCCAGCAGCTTAGGCCGACAGGGGACTAATGAAAAACTGTTTTTT. Translation: CASSLGRQGTNEKLFF.

Comment on this clone: Germline and junction disagree at one end, which may indicate a read error. The chain is built from TRBV10-2 and TRBJ2-5, with 11 bases fitting TRBD2. The V gene's germline CDR1 is WSHSY and CDR2 SAAADI. CDR3 length equals 14 residues. CDR3 nucleotides: TGCGCCAGCAGTGAGTCGACTCGGGGGACTAGCGGAAACTTC. This codes for CASSESTRGTSGNF.

J is TRBJ1-3 and V is TRBV7-9; weak D call: TRBD1 (5 bases). Germline CDR1 is SEHNR and CDR2 is FQNEAQ (reference sequence). The CDR3 is 15 residues long. The V end lost 1 base, the J end lost 0 bases, and 7 bases lay between the germline ends. The CDR3 DNA reads as TGTGCCAGCAGCTTAGGGGGCTACTCTGGAAACACCATATATTTT. Translated, it gives CASSLGGYSGNTIYF.

V usage is TRBV11-2 and J usage is TRBJ1-2; a weak D match, TRBD1 (5 bases). This CDR3 has 14 amino acids. Germline lookup yields CDR1 SGHAT and CDR2 FQNNGV. V was cut by 1 base and J by 8 bases, with 14 bases left in between. CDR3 region: CASSLGGQGWGYTF. In nucleotides, the CDR3 is TGTGCCAGCAGCTTAGGCGGTCAGGGATGGGGCTACACCTTC.

This clone showed up just once. This chain links TRBV7-9 with TRBJ2-7, with 7 bases lining up with TRBD1. Losses at the gene ends were 8 bases for V and 3 bases for J; bases not matched to a gene: 7. The CDR3 has 13 residues. From germline, CDR1 is SEHNR and CDR2 FQNEAQ (reference sequence). Here the CDR3 DNA reads TGTGCCAGCGGGGCAGGGGGTCTCTACGAGCAGTACTTC. It is translated as CASGAGGLYEQYF.

This chain connects TRBV6-5 to TRBJ1-6; D is uncertain. Per germline, CDR1 MNHEY and CDR2 SVGAGI. This CDR3 is 15 amino acids long. The V end lost 0 bases, the J end lost 9 bases, and 12 bases lay between the germline ends. DNA of the CDR3: TGTGCCAGCAGTTACTCTTCCAGAATTGGTTCACCCCTCCACTTT. This codes for CASSYSSRIGSPLHF.

This rearrangement joins TRBV29-1 to TRBJ1-1, with D possibly matching TRBD1 (5 bases). The V gene's germline CDR1 is SQVTM and CDR2 ANQGSEA. This CDR3 contains 14 residues. V was trimmed by 0 bases and J by 3 bases, leaving 11 bases between them. This CDR3 is CSVEEWGGYTEAFF. The CDR3 coding sequence is TGCAGCGTTGAAGAATGGGGGGGGTACACTGAAGCTTTCTTT.

This clone was counted a single time. CDR3 DNA: TGTGCCAGCAGCGTAGCTGGGGCTACTAACTATGGCTACACCTTC. Amino acid sequence: CASSVAGATNYGYTF. The genes are TRBV9 and TRBJ1-2; D may be TRBD1 (5 bases). V was pared by 0 bases and J by 0 bases, with 9 bases between. The CDR3 contains 15 residues. Germline CDR1 and CDR2: SGDLS and YYNGEE.

The chain has TRBV19 and TRBJ2-2; 9 bases fit TRBD1. V gave up 7 bases and J gave up 4 bases; unmatched junction bases: 7. CDR1 LNHDA and CDR2 SQIVND come from the germline V gene (reference sequence). The CDR3 is 15 residues long. CDR3: CASKVGTGSTGELFF. The CDR3 coding sequence is TGTGCCAGTAAGGTCGGGACAGGGAGCACCGGGGAGCTGTTTTTT.

Notes on this clone: Since the CDR3 does not end with the conserved phenylalanine or tryptophan, this likely comes from a read error. The DNA is left out, because the CDR3 cannot be placed on it with certainty; the CDR3 is given as TCRdb lists it. The chain carries TRBV7-2 and TRBJ1-6; TRBD1, the D gene given by the table, was not confirmed from the DNA. CDR1 and CDR2 from the germline V gene are SGHTA and FQGNSA. The CDR3 is 8 amino acids long, termini counted. CDR3 protein: CASSLGQV.